These T cell receptor beta chains were read from a single sample in a study of regulatory T cells in long-lasting Graves disease. TCRdb re-called the multiplex PCR reads with MiXCR, one entry per CDR3 protein. In the table there are about 460,000 distinct CDR3 sequences, 22% of which are singletons. Here the sequenced sample was peripheral blood mononuclear cells (PBMCs), taken when the disease was refractory, from a patient treated with antithyroid drugs. The origin of the receptors is a female donor with Graves disease. Each CDR3 is given with its conserved first and last residue. D genes are given only for firm matches. Not every row has a clone size; where given, it reads once, few, many or a size class.

TGTGCCAGCAGTTTAGTGTTCGGACATGATCAGCCCCAGCATTTT	CASSLVFGHDQPQHF	15	few	.	TRBV28	TRBJ1-5
TGCAGCGTTCGAAACGACTACGAGCAGTACTTC	CSVRNDYEQYF	11	.	.	TRBV29-1	TRBJ2-7
TGTGCCAGCAGTTACAGTCTTGGAAACACCATATATTTT	CASSYSLGNTIYF	13	many	.	TRBV28	TRBJ1-3
TGCAGTGCTAGAGATAGGACAGGGGGCTTGGCCCCTGGGGCCAACGTCCTGACTTTC	CSARDRTGGLAPGANVLTF	19	few	TRBD1	TRBV20-1	TRBJ2-6
TGTGCCAGCAGTGATTATGGGGGCCGACAGCCCCAGCATTTT	CASSDYGGRQPQHF	14	many	.	TRBV2	TRBJ1-5
TGTGCCAGCAGCTTTTCCGGGACAGGGCCCTACGAGCAGTACTTC	CASSFSGTGPYEQYF	15	many	TRBD1	TRBV7-2	TRBJ2-7
TGTGCCAGCAGTCGGCCCTACGGGGGGGGGCTAGAAGAGACCCAGTACTTC	CASSRPYGGGLEETQYF	17	many	TRBD2	TRBV6-1	TRBJ2-5
TGTGCCAGCGGGACTAGCGGGGGGGGGGAGCAGTACTTC	CASGTSGGGEQYF	13	few	TRBD2	TRBV27	TRBJ2-7
TGTGCCTGGAGTGGGGAGGGGGGAAAAGCTTTCTTT	CAWSGEGGKAFF	12	few	.	TRBV30	TRBJ1-1
TGTGCCACCAGCAGAGAGGGGGATTCCTACGAGCAGTACTTC	CATSREGDSYEQYF	14	many	.	TRBV15	TRBJ2-7
TGCAGTGCCGTAACGAGATCCAGCTACGAGCAGTACTTC	CSAVTRSSYEQYF	13	.	.	TRBV20-1	TRBJ2-7
TGTGCCAGCATTCGAGGGGTGGGGGGCGGGGAGCTGTTTTTT	CASIRGVGGGELFF	14	few	.	TRBV12-3/TRBV12-4	TRBJ2-2
TGTGCCTCGGGACAGGGGGTCTACGAGCAGTACTTC	CASGQGVYEQYF	12	.	TRBD1	TRBV3-1	TRBJ2-7
TGTGCGACAAATCCAGGGGGGACTGAAGCTTTCTTT	CATNPGGTEAFF	12	few	TRBD1	TRBV7-9	TRBJ1-1
.	CSVGEGASYDYAF	13	once	.	TRBV29-1	TRBJ1-2
TGTGCCTGGAGTGGACTAGACCGCCAAGAGACCCAGTACTTC	CAWSGLDRQETQYF	14	few	.	TRBV30	TRBJ2-5
TGTGCCAGCAGCTTAGTGGCAGGGACGGGGTCGGACATTCAGTACTTC	CASSLVAGTGSDIQYF	16	many	.	TRBV7-8	TRBJ2-4
TGTGCCAGCAGTCCCGGGACAGGGGGCTCTGGGGCCAACGTCCTGACTTTC	CASSPGTGGSGANVLTF	17	.	TRBD1	TRBV6-1	TRBJ2-6
TGTGCCAGCAGCTTAGTAGGTGGCTACACCTTC	CASSLVGGYTF	11	many	.	TRBV7-2	TRBJ1-2
TGTGCCAGCAGTAGTTATGACAGCTACGAGCAGTACTTC	CASSSYDSYEQYF	13	few	.	TRBV25-1	TRBJ2-7
TGCAGTGCTAGAGATCGGGGGTACTATGGCTACACCTTC	CSARDRGYYGYTF	13	.	.	TRBV20-1	TRBJ1-2
TGCAGTGCTAGAGATGGGGGACAGGGCGGGAATTCACCCCTCCACTTT	CSARDGGQGGNSPLHF	16	many	TRBD1	TRBV20-1	TRBJ1-6
TGCAGTGCTAGTCCCCTAATTTACGGGACAGGGGGCGTTAATCAGCCCCAGCATTTT	CSASPLIYGTGGVNQPQHF	19	few	TRBD1	TRBV20-1	TRBJ1-5
TGTGCCAGCAGCTTAGGCGAATCCAAAAACATTCAGTACTTC	CASSLGESKNIQYF	14	.	.	TRBV7-9	TRBJ2-4
TGTGCCAGCCTGGAGCGGGGGGAATATCGCTACAATGAGCAGTTCTTC	CASLERGEYRYNEQFF	16	few	TRBD2	TRBV2	TRBJ2-1
TGCAGTGCTAGCCGGGGGACAAGCAATCAGCCCCAGCATTTT	CSASRGTSNQPQHF	14	many	.	TRBV20-1	TRBJ1-5
TGTGCCATCAGTGTGGCCAGGGGGGAAGATACGCAGTATTTT	CAISVARGEDTQYF	14	.	.	TRBV10-3	TRBJ2-3
TGTGCCTGGAAAGAGGCTGGAAACACCATATATTTT	CAWKEAGNTIYF	12	.	.	TRBV30	TRBJ1-3
TGCAGTGCTTCCGGGACCAACTATGGCTACACCTTC	CSASGTNYGYTF	12	.	.	TRBV20-1	TRBJ1-2
TGTGCCAGCAGCTTGGGGACAGGGATCTACGAGCAGTACTTC	CASSLGTGIYEQYF	14	.	TRBD1	TRBV7-2	TRBJ2-7
TGTGCCAGCAGCTTGGACACCCTTGGGGCCCAGTACTTC	CASSLDTLGAQYF	13	few	.	TRBV5-5	TRBJ2-5
TGTGCCAGCAGCGCAGGGACGAACACTGAAGCTTCCTTT	CASSAGTNTEASF	13	.	.	TRBV11-2	TRBJ1-1
TGTGCCAGCAGTTCCTTCCCAGGGGGGGTCGCCTATGGCTACACCTTC	CASSSFPGGVAYGYTF	16	.	TRBD1	TRBV6-5	TRBJ1-2
TGTGCCAGCAGCCTAGGGATGTCGCCCATCACTGAAGCTTTCTTT	CASSLGMSPITEAFF	15	many	.	TRBV7-2	TRBJ1-1
TGTGCCAGCAGCAGAAGATCCGAGCAGTACTTC	CASSRRSEQYF	11	many	.	TRBV12-3/TRBV12-4	TRBJ2-7
TGTGCCAGCAGCAACAGTGTCTCCTACGAGCAGTACTTC	CASSNSVSYEQYF	13	many	.	TRBV7-9	TRBJ2-7
TGTGCCAGCAGTCCTACGGGAGTTCGGTACGAGCAGTACTTC	CASSPTGVRYEQYF	14	.	.	TRBV12-3/TRBV12-4	TRBJ2-7
TGTGCCAGCAGCCGATCGGACGGGAACACTGAAGCTTTCTTT	CASSRSDGNTEAFF	14	few	.	TRBV3-1	TRBJ1-1
TGTGCCAGCAGCTTCAGTACTAGCGGGGCAGAGACCCAGTACTTC	CASSFSTSGAETQYF	15	.	TRBD2	TRBV5-6	TRBJ2-5
TGTGCCAGCAGTTTGGACACGGAGCTCTATGGCTACACCTTC	CASSLDTELYGYTF	14	many	.	TRBV12-3/TRBV12-4	TRBJ1-2
TGCAGTGCTGAACAGGGACCTTATACCTACGAGCAGTACTTC	CSAEQGPYTYEQYF	14	few	.	TRBV20-1	TRBJ2-7
TGTGCCAGCAGCCCTGGCATACGGTCCAACACCGGGGAGCTGTTTTTT	CASSPGIRSNTGELFF	16	many	.	TRBV11-2	TRBJ2-2
TGTGCCAGCAGTACCATAAGGGACGCCGAGCAGTACTTC	CASSTIRDAEQYF	13	many	.	TRBV2	TRBJ2-7
TGTGCCAGCAGCCCCTCCAAGGGGACACCCTATGGCTACACCTTC	CASSPSKGTPYGYTF	15	many	.	TRBV11-1	TRBJ1-2
TGTGCCAGCACCACCTACAGGGACAATGAGCAGTTCTTC	CASTTYRDNEQFF	13	few	.	TRBV12-3/TRBV12-4	TRBJ2-1
TGTGCCAGCAGCTCCAGGAGTGTGACTGAAGCTTTCTTT	CASSSRSVTEAFF	13	many	.	TRBV7-9	TRBJ1-1
TGTGCCATCAGTGAGACAACTAATGAAAAACTGTTTTTT	CAISETTNEKLFF	13	few	.	TRBV10-3	TRBJ1-4
TGTGCCAGCATAGGGACAGGGGGCTCTTCACCCCTCCACTTT	CASIGTGGSSPLHF	14	few	TRBD1	TRBV6-1	TRBJ1-6
TGTGCCAGCAGTCGACGGGAGAGCCCCTACGAGCAGTACTTC	CASSRRESPYEQYF	14	.	.	TRBV6-2/TRBV6-3	TRBJ2-7
TGTGCCTGGAGTGGGACTAGCGGGTATTACGAGCAGTACTTC	CAWSGTSGYYEQYF	14	few	TRBD2	TRBV30	TRBJ2-7